The 27 T cell receptor beta chains below all came from one sample that was sequenced in a study of neoadjuvant anti-PD-1 for oral cavity cancer. Here immunoSEQ multiplex PCR was the method, and the copy in TCRdb shows in-frame clones only, minus some. The table lists 55,000 to 80,000 clones, about nine tenths of them singletons. As to time point: after neoadjuvant nivolumab, at surgical resection. Sequencing was performed on PBMCs, taken after nivolumab (anti-PD-1) treatment. These receptors were taken from a person between 40 and 79 years old with oral cavity squamous cell carcinoma.

The chain employs TRBV5-6 and TRBJ1-2; TRBD1 is a possible D gene (5 bases). CDR3 size: 14 residues. Germline-derived CDR1 and CDR2 are SGHDT and YYEEEE. Trimming left V 0 bases short and J 8 bases short, with 14 bases between. The CDR3 is CASSLARGAGGYTF. The CDR3 DNA is TGTGCCAGCAGCTTGGCAAGAGGGGCCGGGGGCTACACCTTC.

The chain recombines TRBV4-1 with TRBJ2-3, with 12 nucleotides matching TRBD2. The CDR3 is 18 residues long. The V and J ends lost 3 bases and 8 bases, in that order; junction bases with no gene match: 15. Germline-derived CDR1 and CDR2 are MGHRA and YSYEKL. CDR3 bases: TGCGCCAGCAGCCACCGAATACTAGCGGGAGGCCCCCTTCTTACGCAGTATTTT. This translates into CASSHRILAGGPLLTQYF.

CDR3 in amino acids: CASSPLGGSGSDTQYF. CDR3 bases: TGTGCCAGCAGTCCCCTCGGGGGGAGTGGTTCAGATACGCAGTATTTT. This chain links TRBV9 with TRBJ2-3, with 7 nucleotides matching TRBD2. The CDR3 is 16 amino acids. From germline, CDR1 is SGDLS and CDR2 YYNGEE. Unmatched junction bases numbered 13, after V lost 5 bases and J lost 4 bases.

V and J are TRBV7-6 and TRBJ2-6; D unresolved. V gave up 5 bases and J gave up 0 bases, with 11 bases separating them. The CDR3 spans 16 residues. Germline lookup yields CDR1 SGHVS and CDR2 FNYEAQ. CDR3 coding DNA: TGTGCCAGCAGCCCGATTGGGGACTCTGGGGCCAACGTCCTGACTTTC. Residues: CASSPIGDSGANVLTF.

The gene calls are TRBV19 and TRBJ2-7, with D unresolved. The V and J ends lost 7 bases and 3 bases respectively, with 4 bases between them. The CDR3 runs 10 residues. Germline V CDR1 and CDR2: LNHDA, SQIVND (reference sequence). The CDR3: CASNIYEQYF. Written as DNA, the CDR3 is TGTGCCAGTAACATCTACGAGCAGTACTTC.

This clone was recorded a few times. This chain joins TRBV19 and TRBJ2-4; D not resolved. The CDR3 loop spans 18 amino acids. CDR1 LNHDA and CDR2 SQIVND come from the germline V gene (reference sequence). V was clipped by 3 bases and J by 4 bases, with 22 bases between them. The CDR3 protein is CASSISESILSSKNIQYF. Written as DNA, the CDR3 is TGTGCCAGTAGTATCAGCGAGTCTATCCTATCATCGAAAAACATTCAGTACTTC.

The V call is TRBV7-2, the J call TRBJ2-7; D call uncertain. CDR1 SGHTA and CDR2 FQGNSA come from the germline V gene. The CDR3 is 14 amino acids. Trimming took off 1 base at V and 5 bases at J, with 12 bases between the two ends. DNA for the CDR3: TGTGCCAGCAGCTTAGTCTTTCGGCAAAACGAGCAGTACTTC. This codes for CASSLVFRQNEQYF.

This rearrangement joins TRBV11-2 to TRBJ1-2, with D perhaps TRBD1 (5 bases). This CDR3 is built from 15 residues. V was shortened by 1 base and J by 8 bases, with 17 bases between the two germline ends. Per the germline V gene, CDR1 is SGHAT and CDR2 is FQNNGV. The CDR3 spells CASSLVSGPYRGYTF. As DNA, the CDR3 is TGTGCCAGCAGCTTAGTCTCAGGGCCCTACCGCGGCTACACCTTC. Full variable domain (rest looked up from reference TRBV11-2 and TRBJ1-2): EAGVAQSPRYKIIEKRQSVAFWCNPISGHATLYWYQQILGQGPKLLIQFQNNGVVDDSQLPKDRFSAERLKGVDSTLKIQPAKLEDSAVYLCASSLVSGPYRGYTFGSGTRLTVV.

This sequence joins TRBV6-1 and TRBJ1-1, with a weak D call TRBD1 (6 bases). Deletions cut 7 bases from V and 5 bases from J, with 17 bases between. Germline CDR1 and CDR2: MNHNS and SASEGT. The CDR3 extends over 14 amino acids. This CDR3 reads CASISPRGATEAFF. CDR3 bases: TGTGCCAGCATTAGCCCCCGGGGGGCAACTGAAGCTTTCTTT.

The rearrangement links TRBV27 to TRBJ2-5; D may be TRBD2 (5 bases). The CDR3 length is 14 residues. In germline, CDR1 is MNHEY, CDR2 SMNVEV (reference sequence). Trimming took 6 bases from V and 4 from J, leaving 15 bases between them. This CDR3 reads CASSVSGYGETQYF. CDR3 bases: TGTGCCAGCAGCGTCTCGGGGTACGGAGAGACCCAGTACTTC.

The gene calls are TRBV7-9 and TRBJ1-2, with D perhaps TRBD1 (5 bases). Germline loops: CDR1 SEHNR, CDR2 FQNEAQ (reference sequence). The V and J ends lost 3 bases and 4 bases respectively, with 12 bases between them. There are 14 residues in the CDR3. This chain's CDR3 is CASSLYRDAYGYTF. CDR3 bases: TGTGCCAGCAGCTTGTACCGGGACGCCTATGGCTACACCTTC.

The V call is TRBV30, the J call TRBJ2-3, with D unclear. CDR3 length equals 12 residues. In germline, CDR1 is GTSNPN, CDR2 SVGIG (reference sequence). V was pared by 2 bases and J by 4 bases, with 7 bases between. The DNA of the CDR3 is TGTGCCTGGAGTCCAGCGTCAGATACGCAGTATTTT. Its protein product is CAWSPASDTQYF.

The gene calls are TRBV5-1 and TRBJ2-7; 7 nucleotides line up with TRBD1. The CDR3 is made up of 13 amino acids. The germline V gene has CDR1 SGHRS and CDR2 YFSETQ. Unmatched junction bases numbered 3, after V lost 1 base and J lost 5 bases. The DNA for the CDR3 is TGCGCCAGCAGCTTGATACAGGGGAACGAGCAGTACTTC. It specifies CASSLIQGNEQYF.

V usage is TRBV5-6 and J usage is TRBJ2-7; D may be TRBD1 (5 bases). The germline V gene has CDR1 SGHDT and CDR2 YYEEEE. The CDR3 extends over 14 amino acids. The ends were cut back, 7 bases at V and 0 bases at J, with 14 bases in the middle. CDR3 loop: CASSDSSSSYEQYF. The CDR3 nucleotides are TGTGCCAGCTCTGACAGTTCGAGCTCCTACGAGCAGTACTTC.

This sequence joins TRBV19 and TRBJ1-5; weak D call: TRBD1 (6 bases). The germline V gene encodes CDR1 LNHDA and CDR2 SQIVND (reference sequence). This CDR3 has 16 residues. V lost 5 bases, J lost 1 base, and 15 bases lay in between. CDR3 in DNA: TGTGCCAGTAGTCCCGGGGAGGGGGGAAGCAATCAGCCCCAGCATTTT. This codes for CASSPGEGGSNQPQHF.

The genes are TRBV10-3 and TRBJ2-1; the D is unclear. The CDR3 runs to 12 residues. Germline V gene lookup returns CDR1 ENHRY and CDR2 SYGVKD. Deletions cut 3 bases from V and 15 bases from J, with 15 bases between. The CDR3 DNA reads TGTGCCATCAGTGAAAGAGGACGCTCCAGGTTCTTC. It translates to CAISERGRSRFF.

The chain couples TRBV5-1 to TRBJ1-5; D remains unclear. CDR3 length: 15 amino acids. The V end was cut by 0 bases, the J end by 0 bases, with 7 bases between. Germline V CDR1 and CDR2: SGHRS, YFSETQ. The DNA for the CDR3 is TGCGCCAGCAGCTTGGAGGGTAATAGCAATCAGCCCCAGCATTTT. This codes for CASSLEGNSNQPQHF.

The genes are TRBV30 and TRBJ1-5, with TRBD1 as a possible D gene (6 bases). The V and J ends lost 4 bases and 0 bases respectively, with 13 bases between them. Germline CDR1 reads GTSNPN; CDR2 reads SVGIG (reference sequence). This CDR3 contains 15 residues. The CDR3 loop is CAWTRGGYSNQPQHF. The DNA for the CDR3 is TGTGCCTGGACCAGAGGGGGGTATAGCAATCAGCCCCAGCATTTT.

The V gene is TRBV6-6, the J gene TRBJ2-7; D gene ambiguous. The length of the CDR3 is 14 residues. The V gene's germline CDR1 is MNHNY and CDR2 SVGAGI (reference sequence). V was clipped by 2 bases and J by 2 bases, with 10 bases between them. The CDR3 here is CASSYEHDTYEQYF. CDR3 coding DNA: TGTGCCAGCAGTTACGAGCACGACACCTACGAGCAGTACTTC.

This chain uses TRBV5-6 with TRBJ2-7; D is unresolved. Looked up from germline, CDR1 is SGHDT and CDR2 is YYEEEE. The CDR3 has 14 amino acids. V shed 1 base and J shed 3 bases, with 11 bases lying between them. DNA of the CDR3: TGTGCCAGCAGCTTGATGTTGGGGAACTACGAGCAGTACTTC. Encoded protein: CASSLMLGNYEQYF.

The J gene is TRBJ2-3, the V gene TRBV4-1; the D is unclear. CDR1 is MGHRA and CDR2 is YSYEKL in the germline V gene. This CDR3 comprises 16 residues. V lost 0 bases to trimming and J lost 0 bases, with 10 bases between them. CDR3 in DNA: TGCGCCAGCAGCCAAGAGAGTGTGCGAAGCACAGATACGCAGTATTTT. Translating it yields CASSQESVRSTDTQYF.

The chain combines TRBV19 with TRBJ1-5, with TRBD1 matching over 10 bases. The ends lost 1 base at V and 2 bases at J; junction bases unmatched: 8. In germline, CDR1 is LNHDA, CDR2 SQIVND (reference sequence). This CDR3 is 18 amino acids long. The CDR3 here is CASSIAPGQGMGNQPQHF. In DNA form, the CDR3 reads TGTGCCAGTAGTATAGCCCCGGGACAGGGGATGGGCAATCAGCCCCAGCATTTT.

V and J are TRBV10-1 and TRBJ2-2; no clear D. Trimming stripped 8 bases from V and 1 base from J, with 5 bases between. The CDR3 spans 12 residues. CDR1 and CDR2 from the germline V gene are WNHNN and SYGVQD (reference sequence). This chain's CDR3 is CASSKNTGELFF. As DNA, the CDR3 is TGCGCCAGCTCTAAGAACACCGGGGAGCTGTTTTTT.

The gene calls are TRBV13 and TRBJ2-5; D unresolved. The germline V gene encodes CDR1 PRHDT and CDR2 FYEKMQ (reference sequence). The V end lost 3 bases, the J end lost 7 bases, and 12 bases lay between the germline ends. CDR3 length equals 13 residues. This CDR3 is CASSFLLQRTQYF. The CDR3 coding sequence is TGTGCCAGCAGCTTTCTGCTCCAGCGGACCCAGTACTTC. Combining the CDR3 with reference TRBV13 and TRBJ2-5 gives the whole variable domain AAGVIQSPRHLIKEKRETATLKCYPIPRHDTVYWYQQGPGQDPQFLISFYEKMQSDKGSIPDRFSAQQFSDYHSELNMSSLELGDSALYFCASSFLLQRTQYFGPGTRLLVL.

The rearrangement uses TRBV29-1 and TRBJ2-7; maybe TRBD2 (5 bases). The CDR3 loop spans 14 amino acids. Germline V gives CDR1 SQVTM, CDR2 ANQGSEA. Trimming removed 6 bases at V and 2 bases at J, with 17 bases between. CDR3 coding DNA: TGCAGCGTGGCGGGTGAGAGTACTACCTACGAGCAGTACTTC. Its protein product is CSVAGESTTYEQYF.

The chain combines TRBV7-2 with TRBJ1-5, with 10 positions matching TRBD1. CDR3 length: 15 amino acids. V dropped 4 bases and J dropped 7; count of bases not matched to a gene: 7. The germline gives CDR1 SGHTA, CDR2 FQGNSA. The CDR3 here is CASSWDRGRRQPQHF. The CDR3 DNA is TGTGCCAGCAGCTGGGACAGGGGACGCCGGCAGCCCCAGCATTTT.

The sample holds one count of this clone. This sequence joins TRBV4-1 and TRBJ1-4, with D tentatively TRBD1 (5 bases). This CDR3 comprises 15 residues. The V end lost 8 bases, the J end lost 6 bases, and 19 bases lay between the germline ends. Germline V lookup: CDR1 MGHRA, CDR2 YSYEKL. CDR3 sequence reads: CASRYSTDKDEKLFF. CDR3 DNA sequence: TGCGCCAGCCGTTACTCGACAGATAAAGATGAAAAACTGTTTTTT.